The rows below give T cell receptor beta chains drawn from one sample of a study of T-cell memory formation after mild COVID-19. One entry per CDR3 protein, called by TCRdb with MiXCR from the 5' RACE reads. The sample has roughly 350,000 distinct CDR3 sequences, roughly 21% seen once. The specimen sequenced was PBMCs or a T cell subset sorted from them (not recorded which). Receptors originate from an adult woman who had mild COVID-19 (a few samples of this study predate the infection). Cell type and time point are not known. The CDR3 runs from the conserved cysteine through the conserved F or W. The D gene is left open where the match is weak. The size of a clone is reported for some rows only, either as once, few or many, or as a class for expanded clones.

D	V	size	length	J	DNA	CDR3
.	TRBV12-3/TRBV12-4	.	15	TRBJ1-1	TGTGCCAGCAGCCGGGACGAACCCGAGAACACTGAAGCTTTCTTT	CASSRDEPENTEAFF
.	TRBV7-9	.	13	TRBJ2-3	TGTGCCAGCAGCTTAGATGTTGATCATACGCAGTATTTT	CASSLDVDHTQYF
.	TRBV2	.	13	TRBJ2-7	TGTGCCAGCTCCGATCGCTGGGTGAGCGAGCAGTACTTC	CASSDRWVSEQYF
.	TRBV12-3/TRBV12-4	few	14	TRBJ1-2	TGTGCCAGCAGGATCTCAGAGGGCAACTATGGCTACACCTTC	CASRISEGNYGYTF
.	TRBV5-6	once	15	TRBJ1-5	TGTGCCAGCAGCTTGAAAGGGGTGGGCAATCAGCCCCAGCATTTT	CASSLKGVGNQPQHF
.	TRBV6-2/TRBV6-3	few	17	TRBJ1-1	TGTGCCAGCAGTTACTCGTGGCAGGACCGTGTGCGCACTGAAGCTTTCTTT	CASSYSWQDRVRTEAFF
TRBD2	TRBV20-1	.	16	TRBJ2-3	TGCAGTGCTAGCTCACTGACTAGCGGAGTCACAGATACGCAGTATTTT	CSASSLTSGVTDTQYF
TRBD1	TRBV7-2	.	16	TRBJ2-7	TGTGCCAGCAGCTTAGTCGTCGGGACAGGGAAATACGAGCAGTACTTC	CASSLVVGTGKYEQYF
TRBD1	TRBV12-3/TRBV12-4	few	14	TRBJ1-1	TGTGCCAGCAGTGCATATGGGACAGGGGCGGAAGCTTTCTTT	CASSAYGTGAEAFF
.	TRBV13	few	16	TRBJ2-2	TGTGCCAGCAGCGTAGACCCTACTTCGAACACCGGGGAGCTGTTTTTT	CASSVDPTSNTGELFF
TRBD2	TRBV3-1	.	14	TRBJ2-2	TGTGCCAGCAGCCAACTAGCGGTAGTAGGGGAGCTGTTTTTT	CASSQLAVVGELFF